The clone carrying this T cell receptor beta chain was seen a handful of times. What it binds is unknown. This entry comes from a study of T cell repertoires in cytomegalovirus infection. At the level of the study: It was recently identified HLA-C-restricted and well-studied HLA-B-restricted CMV epitopes that the study used. Matching HLA type, along with CMV infection, was indicated by public TCR beta signatures. General study findings and limits: Summed public TCR beta family frequency identified CMV carriers bearing the relevant HLA. HLA-C-restricted CMV clonotypes gave the most frequent clonotype in two of eight donors.

Trimming took 4 bases from V and 3 from J, leaving 11 bases between them. Germline V lookup: CDR1 LNHDA, CDR2 SQIVND (reference sequence). CDR3 length: 14 amino acids. From the reads, TCRdb called clonotypes with MiXCR, one entry per CDR3 protein. The sample holds about 500,000 distinct CDR3 sequences, 33% seen once. Source: cultured PBMCs, taken from culture after CMV antigen stimulation. This rearrangement joins TRBV19 to TRBJ2-3; a weak D match, TRBD1 (6 bases). The sequence derives from a human donor in good health (CMV status not recorded). Some clones in this sample may be carry-over from other donors' samples. CDR3 amino acids: CASSTYTGTDTQYF. The CDR3 DNA reads as TGTGCCAGTAGTACGTATACAGGGACAGATACGCAGTATTTT.